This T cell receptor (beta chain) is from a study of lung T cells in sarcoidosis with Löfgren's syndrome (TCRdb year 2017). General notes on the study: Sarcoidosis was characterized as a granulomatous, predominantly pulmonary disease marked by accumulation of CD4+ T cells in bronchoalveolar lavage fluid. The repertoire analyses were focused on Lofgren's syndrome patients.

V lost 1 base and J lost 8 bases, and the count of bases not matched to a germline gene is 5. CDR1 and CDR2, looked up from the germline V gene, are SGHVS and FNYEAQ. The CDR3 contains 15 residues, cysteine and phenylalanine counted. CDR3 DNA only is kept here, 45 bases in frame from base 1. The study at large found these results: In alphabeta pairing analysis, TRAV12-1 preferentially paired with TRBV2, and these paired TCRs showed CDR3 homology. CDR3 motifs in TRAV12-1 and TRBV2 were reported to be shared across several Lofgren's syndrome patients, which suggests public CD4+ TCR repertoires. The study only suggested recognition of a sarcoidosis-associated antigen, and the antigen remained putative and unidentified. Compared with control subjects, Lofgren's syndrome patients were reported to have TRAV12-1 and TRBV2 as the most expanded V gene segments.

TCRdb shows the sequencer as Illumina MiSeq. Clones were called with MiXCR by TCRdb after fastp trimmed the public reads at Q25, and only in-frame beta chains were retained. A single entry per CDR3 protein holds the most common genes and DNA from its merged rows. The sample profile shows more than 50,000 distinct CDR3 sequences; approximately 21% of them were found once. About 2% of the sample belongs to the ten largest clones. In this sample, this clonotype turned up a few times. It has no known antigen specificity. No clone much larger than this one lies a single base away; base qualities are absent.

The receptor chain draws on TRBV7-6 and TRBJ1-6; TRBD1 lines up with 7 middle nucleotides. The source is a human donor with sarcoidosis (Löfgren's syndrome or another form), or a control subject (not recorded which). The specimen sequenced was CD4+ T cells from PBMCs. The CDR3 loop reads CASSLGQGSDSPLHF. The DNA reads TGTGCCAGCAGCTTAGGACAGGGTAGCGATTCACCCCTCCACTTT.